Reported below is one T cell receptor beta chain. This sample stems from a study of cytomegalovirus exposure and HLA in healthy donors. The CDR3 consists of 14 residues. V lost 7 bases to trimming and J lost 1 base, with 12 bases between them. Per the germline V gene, CDR1 is SGHTA and CDR2 is FQGNSA. The PCR had 60 Vbeta and 13 Jbeta primers. Measured with immunoSEQ multiplex PCR; TCRdb has only the in-frame clones, and not every one. Among 130,000 or so clones listed, 75% to 90% were seen once. The sequencing input was PBMCs. The sequence was obtained from a man younger than 45 in good health and CMV-seronegative. This rearrangement joins TRBV7-2 to TRBJ2-3; TRBD2 might be the D (6 bases). The CDR3 reads CASTPGGRTDTQYF. CDR3 in DNA: TGTGCCAGCACCCCCGGGGGACGCACAGATACGCAGTATTTT.